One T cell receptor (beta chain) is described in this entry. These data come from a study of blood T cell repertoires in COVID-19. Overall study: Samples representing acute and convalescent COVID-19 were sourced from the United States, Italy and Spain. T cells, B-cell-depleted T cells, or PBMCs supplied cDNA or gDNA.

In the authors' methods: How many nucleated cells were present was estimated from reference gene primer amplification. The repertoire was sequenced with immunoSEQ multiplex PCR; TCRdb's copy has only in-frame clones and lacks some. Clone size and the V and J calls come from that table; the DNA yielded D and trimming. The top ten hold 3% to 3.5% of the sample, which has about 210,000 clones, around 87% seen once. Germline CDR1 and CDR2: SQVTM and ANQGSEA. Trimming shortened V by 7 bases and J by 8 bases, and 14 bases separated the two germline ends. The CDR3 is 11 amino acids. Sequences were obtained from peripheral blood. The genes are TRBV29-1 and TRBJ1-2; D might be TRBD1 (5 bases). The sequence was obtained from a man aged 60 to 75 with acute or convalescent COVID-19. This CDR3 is CSGLGTVGYTF. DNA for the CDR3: TGCAGCGGCCTGGGGACTGTCGGCTACACCTTC.